This T cell receptor (beta chain) was captured in a study of CD8 T cells in ankylosing spondylitis. TCRdb fed the 5' RACE reads into MiXCR, producing one record per CDR3 protein. The table shows some 54,000 distinct CDR3 sequences, with 6.5% to 9% occurring only once. Germline V gene lookup returns CDR1 DFQATT and CDR2 SNEGSKA (reference sequence). This CDR3 contains 11 residues. Trimming cost V 4 bases and J 6 bases, with 8 bases left between them. Sequenced input: blood, either unsorted or a sorted T cell fraction (not recorded which). The chain joins TRBV20-1 to TRBJ2-3; D is uncertain. The source of this sequence is a female donor with ankylosing spondylitis or in good health (not recorded which). The CDR3 nucleotides are TGCAGTGCTACCTTTCCCGATACGCAGTATTTT. This encodes CSATFPDTQYF.